Presented here are 14 T cell receptor beta chains from one specimen sequenced in a study of early T cells in non-severe SARS-CoV-2 infection. One entry per CDR3 protein, called by TCRdb with MiXCR from the 5' RACE reads. The sample consists of more than 65,000 distinct CDR3 sequences, around 14% of them appearing once. The sequencing sample was made of whole blood. Source of these receptors: an adult who was a healthcare worker with PCR-confirmed SARS-CoV-2 infection or an uninfected control (not recorded which).

This clonotype was seen more than once but under ten times. The rearrangement links TRBV7-6 to TRBJ2-1; 8 bases line up with TRBD2. J gave up 0 bases and V 4 bases, and 2 bases lay outside the gene matches. The germline V gene encodes CDR1 SGHVS and CDR2 FNYEAQ. There are 15 residues in the CDR3. Here the CDR3 DNA reads TGTGCCAGCAGCTCACTAGCGGCCTCCTACAATGAGCAGTTCTTC. Translated, it gives CASSSLAASYNEQFF.

This clonotype turned up a few times. This sequence joins TRBV7-6 and TRBJ2-1; the match to TRBD2 covers 9 bases. Germline assignment: CDR1 SGHVS and CDR2 FNYEAQ. The V gene end was trimmed by 2 bases and the J gene end by 10 bases; junction bases not matched to a gene: 3. This CDR3 contains 13 residues. This CDR3 reads CASSLTLAGEQFF. The CDR3 coding sequence is TGTGCCAGCAGCTTAACGCTAGCGGGAGAGCAGTTCTTC.

This clonotype was counted between two and nine times. The V call is TRBV6-6, the J call TRBJ2-1; TRBD1 agrees at 7 bases. Germline-derived CDR1 and CDR2 are MNHNY and SVGAGI (reference sequence). This CDR3 has 15 amino acids. The ends lost 2 bases at V and 2 bases at J; junction bases unmatched: 3. The CDR3 protein is CASSYGTGAYNEQFF. The CDR3 bases are TGTGCCAGCAGTTACGGTACAGGGGCCTACAATGAGCAGTTCTTC.

The rearrangement uses TRBV5-1 and TRBJ2-1; 14 bases are a match to TRBD2. Germline CDR1 reads SGHRS; CDR2 reads YFSETQ. The CDR3 length is 17 residues. Trimming at V came to 0 bases and at J to 6 bases, leaving 5 bases not matched to a gene. CDR3 in DNA: TGCGCCAGCAGCTTGGCGACTAGCGGGAGGGCGAGCAATGAGCAGTTCTTC. It yields the protein CASSLATSGRASNEQFF.

J is TRBJ2-1 and V is TRBV7-9; TRBD2 might be the D (5 bases). The CDR3 sequence is 15 residues long. V lost 1 base and J 4 bases, leaving 11 bases between the germline ends. The germline V gene encodes CDR1 SEHNR and CDR2 FQNEAQ (reference sequence). In DNA, the CDR3 is TGTGCCAGCAGCTTAGTGGGGAGCACATACAATGAGCAGTTCTTC. Protein product: CASSLVGSTYNEQFF.

This clonotype was counted a few times. The J gene is TRBJ2-7, the V gene TRBV11-2, with TRBD1 identical over 8 bases. The trim removed 5 bases at V and 6 bases at J, leaving 6 bases unmatched. The V gene's germline CDR1 is SGHAT and CDR2 FQNNGV. This CDR3 is built from 13 residues. CDR3 in amino acids: CASSADRESEQYF. In DNA, the CDR3 is TGTGCCAGCAGCGCGGACAGGGAAAGCGAGCAGTACTTC.

This clonotype showed up many times. This chain joins TRBV19 and TRBJ1-6; TRBD1 is a possible D gene (6 bases). Germline CDR1 reads LNHDA; CDR2 reads SQIVND (reference sequence). The CDR3 extends over 13 amino acids. The ends were cut back, 4 bases at V and 7 bases at J, with 8 bases in the middle. The DNA for the CDR3 is TGTGCCAGTAGTACACAGGGAAATTCACCCCTCCACTTT. It codes for CASSTQGNSPLHF.

The V call is TRBV6-5, the J call TRBJ2-2; perhaps TRBD1 as D (6 bases). Trimming left V 0 bases short and J 6 bases short, with 14 bases between. The CDR3 has 16 residues. Germline loops: CDR1 MNHEY, CDR2 SVGAGI. This CDR3 is CASSYSIQGIAGELFF. The CDR3 nucleotides are TGTGCCAGCAGTTACTCTATACAGGGAATTGCCGGGGAGCTGTTTTTT.

At least ten counts were recorded for this clonotype. The chain joins TRBV5-1 to TRBJ2-7; no firm D call. V was pared by 4 bases and J by 3 bases, with 8 bases between. Germline CDR1 SGHRS, CDR2 YFSETQ. The CDR3 is made up of 12 amino acids. CDR3 protein: CASSVLDYEQYF. The CDR3 bases are TGCGCCAGCAGCGTATTGGACTACGAGCAGTACTTC. The full variable domain, in which reference TRBV5-1 and TRBJ2-7 provide the parts outside the CDR3, is KAGVTQTPRYLIKTRGQQVTLSCSPISGHRSVSWYQQTPGQGLQFLFEYFSETQRNKGNFPGRFSGRQFSNSRSEMNVSTLELGDSALYLCASSVLDYEQYFGPGTRLTVT.

The genes are TRBV3-1 and TRBJ2-5; TRBD2 matches at 12 bases. V lost 4 bases to trimming and J lost 0 bases; unmatched junction nucleotides: 3. The germline V gene has CDR1 LGHDT and CDR2 YNNKEL (reference sequence). The CDR3 has 16 amino acids. CDR3 sequence reads: CASSPTSGGNQETQYF. DNA of the CDR3: TGTGCCAGCAGCCCCACTAGCGGGGGGAACCAAGAGACCCAGTACTTC.

In this sample, this clonotype turned up a few times. The genes are TRBV29-1 and TRBJ1-6; TRBD1 might be the D (6 bases). Deletions cut 1 base from V and 7 bases from J, with 11 bases between. The CDR3 contains 14 residues. The V gene's germline CDR1 is SQVTM and CDR2 ANQGSEA. Here the CDR3 DNA reads TGCAGCGTTGAAGGCTGGGACACCAATTCACCCCTCCACTTT. Translating gives CSVEGWDTNSPLHF. The full variable domain, with the rest looked up from reference TRBV29-1 and TRBJ1-6, is SAVISQKPSRDICQRGTSLTIQCQVDSQVTMMFWYRQQPGQSLTLIATANQGSEATYESGFVIDKFPISRPNLTFSTLTVSNMSPEDSSIYLCSVEGWDTNSPLHFGNGTRLTVT.

Concerning this clonotype itself: A read error may produce the germline difference seen at one junction end. V and J are TRBV29-1 and TRBJ2-6; no definite D call. Germline lookup yields CDR1 SQVTM and CDR2 ANQGSEA. The length of the CDR3 is 16 residues. The CDR3 protein is CTVLLGAASGANVLTF. CDR3 DNA: TGCACCGTTTTATTAGGAGCCGCCTCTGGGGCCAACGTCCTGACTTTC. The full variable domain, in which reference TRBV29-1 and TRBJ2-6 provide the parts outside the CDR3, is SAVISQKPSRDICQRGTSLTIQCQVDSQVTMMFWYRQQPGQSLTLIATANQGSEATYESGFVIDKFPISRPNLTFSTLTVSNMSPEDSSIYLCTVLLGAASGANVLTFGAGSRLTVL.

This clonotype was observed at least ten times. The gene calls are TRBV18 and TRBJ2-2; TRBD2 aligns across 11 bases. With 5 bases clipped from V and 4 bases from J, the junction kept 6 bases outside the gene matches. The CDR3 totals 16 residues. Germline V gene lookup returns CDR1 KGHSH and CDR2 LQKENI. The CDR3 nucleotides are TGTGCCAGCTCAACAGGGACTAGCGGAACCACCGGGGAGCTGTTTTTT. The encoded protein is CASSTGTSGTTGELFF.

Concerning this clonotype: One junction end disagrees with the germline gene, perhaps due to a read error. The genes are TRBV18 and TRBJ2-1, with a weak D call TRBD2 (6 bases). Germline CDR1 and CDR2: KGHSH and LQKENI. This CDR3 has 16 residues. CDR3 amino acids: CVSSRPHRTTYNEQFF. The CDR3 region has the DNA TGTGTCAGCTCACGACCACATAGGACTACCTACAATGAGCAGTTCTTC.